The rows below give T cell receptor beta chains drawn from one sample of a study of cytomegalovirus exposure and HLA in healthy donors. Using immunoSEQ multiplex PCR, the repertoire was profiled, and TCRdb retains in-frame clones only, with some absent. The table includes 160,000 or so clones, roughly 80% detected once. The specimen was PBMCs. The receptors were sampled from a woman aged 25-40 years in good health and CMV-seronegative. Both conserved end residues are part of each CDR3. A D gene is named only where the DNA matches it firmly.

TRBV7-2	TRBJ2-5	TRBD1	16	CASAPHPAGGAETQYF
TRBV4-1	TRBJ1-5	TRBD1	15	CASSSRQGGSQPQHF
TRBV15	TRBJ2-7	TRBD1	15	CATSRAMTGAREQYF
TRBV7-9	TRBJ2-7	TRBD1	16	CASSLGPGRGLYEQYF
TRBV2	TRBJ2-4	TRBD2	14	CASSDRTSGNIQYF
TRBV7-8	TRBJ2-3	-	14	CASSGAGRPDTQYF
TRBV7-9	TRBJ1-4	TRBD1	14	CASSDDRGQEKLFF
TRBV2	TRBJ1-3	TRBD1	20	CASSETSGGAGSYSGNTIYF
TRBV5-1	TRBJ1-1	TRBD1	14	CASSSGQGNTEAFF
TRBV2	TRBJ2-3	-	15	CASSEGAGFVDTQYF
TRBV18	TRBJ2-5	TRBD2	15	CASSPGRGEWETQYF
TRBV5-6	TRBJ2-3	TRBD1	15	CASSLQGDLTDTQYF
TRBV7-9	TRBJ1-4	-	14	CASSLNTGSEKLFF
TRBV30	TRBJ1-2	-	14	CAWSLGDGRTGYTF
TRBV27	TRBJ1-5	-	13	CASSSGYNQPQHF
TRBV19	TRBJ1-4	-	14	CASSSTSYNEKLFF
TRBV18	TRBJ2-1	TRBD2	15	CASSPGLALNNEQFF
TRBV5-1	TRBJ2-7	TRBD1	14	CASSVTGLGLEQYF
TRBV21-1	TRBJ2-3	-	13	CARLAGGRYTQYF
TRBV28	TRBJ1-6	-	12	CASSFGASPLHF
TRBV27	TRBJ1-5	-	15	CASSSRPGGFQPQHF
TRBV5-1	TRBJ2-7	-	14	CASSLGGETYEQYF
TRBV7-9	TRBJ2-1	TRBD1	15	CASSLQGTGGNEQFF
TRBV14	TRBJ2-2	-	14	CASSQVGGTGELFF
TRBV5-1	TRBJ2-7	TRBD2	15	CASSPGGSGAYEQYF
TRBV5-4	TRBJ2-6	TRBD1	17	CASSAGTGVAGANVLTF
TRBV2	TRBJ2-3	TRBD2	14	CASSERGDTDTQYF
TRBV28	TRBJ1-5	-	11	CASMGLAGQHF
TRBV11-2	TRBJ2-7	-	14	CACSLSGISYEQYF
TRBV18	TRBJ1-4	-	14	CASSPTAANEKLFF
TRBV5-4	TRBJ2-2	-	13	CASSPRYTGELFF
TRBV15	TRBJ1-1	-	13	CATSRGGDREAFF
TRBV19	TRBJ2-1	TRBD1	17	CASRGGRGFSSYNEQFF
TRBV5-4	TRBJ2-5	TRBD2	18	CASSSLWGSGGFQETQYF
TRBV15	TRBJ1-5	TRBD1	14	CATTWTGSDQPQHF
TRBV2	TRBJ2-1	-	15	CASTIGRENYNEQFF
TRBV29-1	TRBJ2-5	-	12	CSVLPPEETQYF
TRBV6-1	TRBJ2-7	TRBD2	14	CASPRGGGSYEQYF
TRBV5-8	TRBJ2-1	TRBD1	15	CASILGQGKLNEQFF
TRBV7-2	TRBJ1-4	-	15	CASSLVAGSNEKLFF
TRBV11-2	TRBJ2-1	TRBD2	15	CASSLDSGGYNEQFF
TRBV18	TRBJ1-2	TRBD1	12	CASHDRVYGYTF
TRBV5-1	TRBJ2-7	-	14	CASSLTVGNYEQYF
TRBV5-4	TRBJ2-7	-	15	CASSLKNARNYEQYF
TRBV5-1	TRBJ2-5	TRBD1	14	CASSPTGAGETQYF
TRBV18	TRBJ1-1	TRBD1	14	CASSPQGQGVEAFF
TRBV5-4	TRBJ1-2	TRBD1	13	CASSLQGAHGYTF
TRBV7-2	TRBJ1-4	TRBD1	17	CASSLKRSGTGVEKLFF
TRBV25-1	TRBJ1-6	-	14	CASSEGRGRSPLHF
TRBV4-1	TRBJ2-7	-	14	CASSPIPSTYEQYF
TRBV7-2	TRBJ1-5	-	12	CASSLRDQPQHF
TRBV29-1	TRBJ2-3	-	13	CSGSGGSTDTQYF
TRBV2	TRBJ2-7	-	15	CASSDPGLREYEQYF
TRBV2	TRBJ2-7	TRBD2	16	CASSEYGGGSSYEQYF
TRBV27	TRBJ1-2	-	13	CASSLSSRDGYTF